These 32 T cell receptor beta chains originate from one sample sequenced in a study of Graves' ophthalmopathy and Graves' hyperthyroidism. Amplifying from RNA transcripts, the study obtained TCR beta CDR3 regions. RT-PCR in the first round used HTBI primers; a second-round multiplex PCR followed. TCRdb called the multiplex PCR reads again in MiXCR, with one record for every CDR3 protein. The sample includes over a million distinct CDR3 sequences, less than 45% of them seen just once. Sequenced material: peripheral blood or thyroid tissue (not recorded which). The receptors here all came from an adult man with Graves' hyperthyroidism.

A word on this clonotype: This may stem from a read error, because a much larger clone lies one nucleotide away. This CDR3 reads CASSAGNWTFF. The CDR3 bases are TGTGCCAGCAGCGCTGGAAATTGGACTTTCTTT. V usage is TRBV7-9 and J usage is TRBJ1-1; D is unresolved. The length of the CDR3 is 11 residues. Germline V gene data show CDR1 as SEHNR and CDR2 as FQNEAQ (reference sequence). The V end lost 5 bases, the J end lost 12 bases, and 13 bases lay between the germline ends.

This clonotype was found many times. The chain carries TRBV5-1 and TRBJ1-1; D is uncertain. CDR1 and CDR2 (germline): SGHRS, YFSETQ. V gave up 3 bases and J gave up 7 bases, with 16 bases separating them. The CDR3 contains 14 residues. Here the CDR3 DNA reads TGCGCCAGCAGCTCGGACTTGTCCACCCTTGAAGCTTTCTTT. Amino acid sequence: CASSSDLSTLEAFF.

The table lists this clonotype with many counts. The V and J genes are TRBV10-1 and TRBJ2-5, with a possible D match to TRBD1 (5 bases). The CDR3 totals 13 residues. Germline values: CDR1 WNHNN, CDR2 SYGVQD (reference sequence). V lost 6 bases to trimming and J lost 1 base, with 9 bases between them. The CDR3 nucleotides read TGCGCCAGCAGAAAGGACACCCAAGAGACCCAGTACTTC. As protein: CASRKDTQETQYF.

The sample holds a few counts of this clonotype. A much larger clonotype is one base distant, so this may be a read error. The CDR3 region has the DNA TGTGCCGGCCGCTTGAGGAACACTGAAGCTTTCTTT. Encoded protein: CAGRLRNTEAFF. The chain uses TRBV11-2 and TRBJ1-1; the D is unclear. Germline values: CDR1 SGHAT, CDR2 FQNNGV. V lost 11 bases to trimming and J lost 1 base, with 11 bases between them. This CDR3 comprises 12 residues.

The chain joins TRBV7-2 to TRBJ2-7; TRBD1 aligns across 9 bases. The CDR3 totals 16 residues. The junction had 8 bases not matched to a gene; V was cut back by 5 bases and J by 0 bases. The germline gives CDR1 SGHTA, CDR2 FQGNSA. This CDR3 is CASSRYPGQGSYEQYF. CDR3 coding DNA: TGTGCCAGCAGCCGTTACCCGGGACAGGGCTCCTACGAGCAGTACTTC.

This clonotype was recorded only once. The chain uses TRBV25-1 and TRBJ1-1, with 8 bases lining up with TRBD1. Trimming at V came to 6 bases and at J to 4 bases, leaving 10 bases not matched to a gene. The germline gives CDR1 MGHDK, CDR2 SYGVNS. The CDR3 runs to 15 residues. CDR3 protein: CASRGSRQGPTEAFF. The DNA for the CDR3 is TGTGCCAGCAGAGGAAGTAGACAGGGGCCCACTGAAGCTTTCTTT.

Only a few counts were recorded for this clonotype. This sequence joins TRBV7-9 and TRBJ2-7; D is undetermined. The CDR3 extends over 12 amino acids. Trimming shortened V by 8 bases and J by 0 bases, and 8 bases separated the two germline ends. CDR1 is SEHNR and CDR2 is FQNEAQ in the germline V gene (reference sequence). For the CDR3, the DNA is TGTGCCAGCGCGATCTTCTCCTACGAGCAGTACTTC. This gives the protein CASAIFSYEQYF.

The chain combines TRBV7-2 with TRBJ2-5; a possible D gene is TRBD2 (6 bases). V was trimmed by 5 bases and J by 5 bases, leaving 18 bases between them. The length of the CDR3 is 15 residues. The germline V gene encodes CDR1 SGHTA and CDR2 FQGNSA. In nucleotides, the CDR3 is TGTGCCAGCAGCCGGAGGGCGGTCGACGGGGAGACCCAGTACTTC. Encoded protein: CASSRRAVDGETQYF.

The V gene is TRBV20-1, the J gene TRBJ1-4; TRBD1 aligns across 11 bases. The germline V gene encodes CDR1 DFQATT and CDR2 SNEGSKA (reference sequence). The CDR3 loop spans 17 amino acids. V lost 1 base, J lost 7 bases, and 11 bases stayed unmatched. In nucleotides, the CDR3 is TGCAGTGCTAGAGTGCCGGACAGGGGGCGAGATGTTGAAAAACTGTTTTTT. Amino acids: CSARVPDRGRDVEKLFF.

Points on this clonotype: A much larger clone lies a single base off, so this may be a read error. The V and J genes are TRBV7-3 and TRBJ2-5; no clear D. The length of the CDR3 is 15 residues. Germline V gene sequence: CDR1 SGHTA, CDR2 FQGTGA. In DNA, the CDR3 is TGTGCCAGCAGCCAAGAGTCTTTGCTCCAAGGGACCCAGTACTTC. Protein: CASSQESLLQGTQYF.

This clonotype was seen ten or more times. The chain uses TRBV7-8 and TRBJ1-3; D is unclear. CDR3 length: 15 amino acids. V was pared by 2 bases and J by 0 bases, with 8 bases between. Germline V CDR1 and CDR2: SGHVS, FQNEAQ. CDR3 region: CASSLSGGSGNTIYF. CDR3 sequence (DNA): TGTGCCAGCAGCTTAAGTGGCGGCTCTGGAAACACCATATATTTT.

This clonotype has a handful of counts. As DNA, the CDR3 is TGTGCCAGCAGCTTCGCGGGCGGTTCTGAAGCTTTCTTT. Its translation: CASSFAGGSEAFF. The genes are TRBV11-3 and TRBJ1-1; D uncertain. The ends were cut back, 3 bases at V and 6 bases at J, with 11 bases in the middle. This CDR3 has 13 residues. CDR1 is SGHNT and CDR2 is YENEEA in the germline V gene.

This clonotype was found many times. The gene calls are TRBV5-6 and TRBJ1-1; no clear D. The CDR3 spans 15 residues. CDR1 is SGHDT and CDR2 is YYEEEE in the germline V gene. V lost 1 base to trimming and J lost 0 bases, with 10 bases between them. The CDR3 region is CASSLLRAMNTEAFF. CDR3 DNA: TGTGCCAGCAGCTTGTTACGGGCGATGAACACTGAAGCTTTCTTT.

This clonotype was found once. V is TRBV24-1 and J is TRBJ2-3, with 7 bases aligning to TRBD2. The CDR3 contains 15 residues. The germline CDR1 and CDR2 sequences are KGHDR and SFDVKD. Trimming took 0 bases from V and 2 from J; bases not matched to a gene: 1. Here the CDR3 reads CATSDLGRDTDTQYF. The CDR3 DNA reads TGTGCCACCAGTGATTTGGGGAGGGACACAGATACGCAGTATTTT.

This clonotype was counted many times. The rearrangement links TRBV5-1 to TRBJ1-5; no clear D. Looked up from germline, CDR1 is SGHRS and CDR2 is YFSETQ. Between the trimmed V and J ends, which lost 4 bases and 8 bases, there was a span of 13 bases. This CDR3 region has 13 residues. The CDR3 sequence: CASSQAGGEPQHF. Written as DNA, the CDR3 is TGCGCCAGCAGCCAGGCCGGCGGGGAGCCCCAGCATTTT.

This clonotype was seen only once. The V gene is TRBV7-2, the J gene TRBJ1-1, with 7 bases aligning to TRBD1. With V trimmed by 6 bases and J by 5 bases, 9 bases remained unmatched. Germline values: CDR1 SGHTA, CDR2 FQGNSA. This CDR3 has 14 residues. CDR3 protein: CASRAPGGVTEAFF. CDR3 nucleotides: TGTGCCAGCAGGGCACCAGGGGGGGTTACTGAAGCTTTCTTT.

Points on this clonotype: This may be a read error, as it is one base from a much larger clone. V usage is TRBV10-3 and J usage is TRBJ1-1; D unclear. V lost 5 bases and J 1 base, leaving 11 bases between the germline ends. CDR3 length: 14 residues. Germline lookup yields CDR1 ENHRY and CDR2 SYGVKD. CDR3 DNA sequence: TGTGCCATCAGTCACGAGGGCTCGAACACTGAAGCTTTCTTT. This gives the protein CAISHEGSNTEAFF.

Ten or more counts support this clonotype. The chain joins TRBV7-2 to TRBJ2-2, with D possibly matching TRBD1 (5 bases). The CDR3 runs to 13 residues. Between the trimmed V and J ends, which lost 8 bases and 3 bases, there was a span of 10 bases. Germline V gene lookup returns CDR1 SGHTA and CDR2 FQGNSA. The CDR3 loop is CASQTRDTGELFF. CDR3 sequence (DNA): TGTGCCAGCCAAACCAGGGACACCGGGGAGCTGTTTTTT.

This clonotype was seen only a few times. V usage is TRBV7-3 and J usage is TRBJ2-7, with D perhaps TRBD2 (5 bases). With 7 bases removed from V and 1 base from J, the gap between germline ends came to 11 bases. The CDR3 covers 13 residues. The germline gives CDR1 SGHTA, CDR2 FQGTGA. The CDR3, as DNA: TGTGCCAGCATCAAAGAGGGTTCCTACGAGCAGTACTTC. Amino acids: CASIKEGSYEQYF.

This chain joins TRBV6-1 and TRBJ1-1; tentative D call: TRBD1 (5 bases). From germline, CDR1 is MNHNS and CDR2 SASEGT. The CDR3 is made up of 13 amino acids. V was pared by 5 bases and J by 5 bases, with 12 bases between. The DNA of the CDR3 is TGTGCCAGCAGTATCAGGGAGCGAACTGAAGCTTTCTTT. Protein product: CASSIRERTEAFF.

The CDR3 protein is CASRVGTGGRNTEAFF. The DNA of the CDR3 is TGTGCCAGCAGGGTTGGGACAGGGGGTAGGAACACTGAAGCTTTCTTT. This rearrangement joins TRBV7-3 to TRBJ1-1; 11 nucleotides align to TRBD1. Germline V gene lookup returns CDR1 SGHTA and CDR2 FQGTGA. Unmatched junction bases numbered 7, after V lost 6 bases and J lost 1 base. This CDR3 has 16 residues.

This chain joins TRBV20-1 and TRBJ1-5; tentatively, D is TRBD1 (6 bases). The ends were cut back, 1 base at V and 8 bases at J, with 12 bases in the middle. Looked up from germline, CDR1 is DFQATT and CDR2 is SNEGSKA (reference sequence). The CDR3 extends over 13 amino acids. CDR3 loop: CSARGRGGEPQHF. In DNA form, the CDR3 reads TGCAGTGCTAGAGGGAGGGGGGGGGAGCCCCAGCATTTT.

The chain joins TRBV19 to TRBJ1-1, with 7 bases matching TRBD1. With 9 bases clipped from V and 5 bases from J, the junction kept 12 bases outside the gene matches. This CDR3 spans 14 amino acids. Germline V gene lookup returns CDR1 LNHDA and CDR2 SQIVND (reference sequence). The CDR3 reads CASSPPGGRTEAFF. As DNA, the CDR3 is TGTGCCAGCTCCCCCCCAGGGGGACGGACTGAAGCTTTCTTT.

The chain is built from TRBV15 and TRBJ1-1; 7 bases are shared with TRBD1. This CDR3 has 16 amino acids. Germline assignment: CDR1 LNHNV and CDR2 YYDKDF (reference sequence). V was pared by 3 bases and J by 0 bases, with 7 bases of the junction left unmatched. The CDR3 spells CATSSIGQVMNTEAFF. For the CDR3, the DNA is TGTGCCACCAGCAGCATCGGACAGGTCATGAACACTGAAGCTTTCTTT.

The rearrangement joins TRBV18 to TRBJ1-1; D is undetermined. Trimming took 3 bases from V and 2 from J, leaving 10 bases between them. Germline lookup yields CDR1 KGHSH and CDR2 LQKENI. The CDR3 is 14 amino acids. The CDR3 spells CASSPLDSNTEAFF. CDR3 coding DNA: TGTGCCAGCTCACCCTTGGATAGTAACACTGAAGCTTTCTTT.

This clonotype came up many times. The chain employs TRBV10-3 and TRBJ1-5; no clear D gene. The CDR3 is made up of 12 amino acids. Germline lookup yields CDR1 ENHRY and CDR2 SYGVKD. Trimming left V 3 bases short and J 4 bases short, with 4 bases between. The chain's CDR3 is CAISDQNQPQHF. CDR3 coding DNA: TGTGCCATCAGTGACCAAAATCAGCCCCAGCATTTT.

With regard to this clonotype: Since a much larger clone is just one base distant, this may be a read error. J is TRBJ2-2 and V is TRBV29-1; perhaps TRBD2 as D (6 bases). CDR1 and CDR2 (germline): SQVTM, ANQGSEA. This CDR3 spans 15 amino acids. The CDR3 sequence: CNVGDFHGGTGELFF. The CDR3 nucleotides are TGCAACGTTGGGGACTTTCATGGGGGCACCGGGGAGCTGTTTTTT.

This clonotype was seen repeatedly, ten times or more. The chain recombines TRBV9 with TRBJ2-2; no clear D gene. CDR3 size: 11 residues. The germline gives CDR1 SGDLS, CDR2 YYNGEE. V lost 3 bases, J lost 9 bases, and 6 bases lay in between. CDR3 in DNA: TGTGCCAGCAGCGACAAGCGGGAGCTGTTTTTT. It is translated as CASSDKRELFF.

In this sample, this clonotype turned up many times. The rearrangement links TRBV20-1 to TRBJ2-7; D is unresolved. The germline V gene has CDR1 DFQATT and CDR2 SNEGSKA (reference sequence). With 3 bases removed from V and 5 bases from J, the gap between germline ends came to 8 bases. The CDR3 extends over 11 amino acids. The chain's CDR3 is CSASFRDEQYF. The CDR3 DNA reads as TGCAGTGCTAGTTTTCGTGACGAGCAGTACTTC.

This clonotype has just a few counts. The chain carries TRBV14 and TRBJ2-2; unclear D gene. Germline V gene lookup returns CDR1 SGHDN and CDR2 FVKESK. The CDR3 consists of 18 residues. The ends were cut back, 0 bases at V and 1 base at J, with 15 bases in the middle. The DNA for the CDR3 is TGTGCCAGCAGCCAAGAGTGGCGACCGCTCCTGAACACCGGGGAGCTGTTTTTT. This translates into CASSQEWRPLLNTGELFF.

The chain employs TRBV10-3 and TRBJ2-5; no clear D. Trimming pared 0 bases from V and 5 bases from J, leaving 10 bases between. CDR1 and CDR2 (germline): ENHRY, SYGVKD. The CDR3 has 14 residues. The CDR3 reads CAISESNSLETQYF. The CDR3 nucleotides read TGTGCCATCAGTGAGTCTAATTCGCTGGAGACCCAGTACTTC.

The rearrangement uses TRBV20-1 and TRBJ1-5; D ambiguous. The CDR3 length is 15 residues. Trimming took 5 bases from V and 7 from J, leaving 21 bases between them. The germline V gene has CDR1 DFQATT and CDR2 SNEGSKA (reference sequence). The CDR3 here is CSARTDGSISQPQHF. CDR3 bases: TGCAGTGCTCGGACGGACGGTAGTATTAGCCAGCCCCAGCATTTT.